This entry lists 31 T cell receptor beta chains sequenced from one sample in a study of T cells expressing NK-cell markers. Reprocessing the 5' RACE reads, TCRdb reports a single entry for every CDR3 protein and omits DNA. The sample has about 410,000 distinct CDR3 sequences, and its top ten clones hold approximately 11%. Sequencing was carried out using blood T cells: a sorted CD56 or NKG2C T cell subset, CD4+ or CD8+ T cells, or bulk PBMC T cells (not recorded which). These receptors all stem from a woman aged 45-60 years in good health.

J is TRBJ2-1 and V is TRBV5-6; lacking DNA, the TRBD2 call made by TCRdb goes unchecked. CDR1 SGHDT and CDR2 YYEEEE come from the germline V gene. This CDR3 contains 19 residues. CDR3 loop: CASSFFTPEGAGNYNEQFF.

The J gene is TRBJ1-2, the V gene TRBV20-1; TCRdb outputs TRBD1, but without DNA this stays unchecked. Germline CDR1 reads DFQATT; CDR2 reads SNEGSKA (reference sequence). The CDR3 loop spans 17 amino acids. CDR3 residues: CSARDSNEPSWDYGYTF.

This chain joins TRBV7-9 and TRBJ2-7. Germline lookup yields CDR1 SEHNR and CDR2 FQNEAQ (reference sequence). This CDR3 has 15 amino acids. The CDR3 is CASSLSALQVYEQYF.

The chain employs TRBV29-1 and TRBJ2-1; TCRdb gives TRBD2 as the D gene, but with no DNA this cannot be confirmed. The CDR3 extends over 17 amino acids. CDR1 is SQVTM and CDR2 is ANQGSEA in the germline V gene. This CDR3 reads CSVEEGLAGGNYNEQFF.

The chain carries TRBV19 and TRBJ2-2. The length of the CDR3 is 18 residues. Germline lookup yields CDR1 LNHDA and CDR2 SQIVND (reference sequence). This chain's CDR3 is CASSISAVVRWGSGELFF.

The CDR3 reads CASSLFLLGDTGELFF. This chain links TRBV28 with TRBJ2-2; TCRdb's D gene call, TRBD2, goes unchecked for lack of DNA. The CDR3 covers 16 residues. Germline lookup yields CDR1 MDHEN and CDR2 SYDVKM.

The chain has TRBV24-1 and TRBJ2-2. CDR1 and CDR2 from the germline V gene are KGHDR and SFDVKD. The CDR3 spans 16 residues. The CDR3: CATSDPGVKNTGELFF.

J is TRBJ2-3 and V is TRBV7-3; the TCRdb D gene call, TRBD1, has no DNA to confirm it. This CDR3 comprises 15 residues. The germline gives CDR1 SGHTA, CDR2 FQGTGA. CDR3 loop: CASSFQTGIADTQYF.

The chain's CDR3 is CASKGNSYNEQFF. The chain has TRBV10-3 and TRBJ2-1; the D call from TCRdb, TRBD2, cannot be confirmed without DNA. This CDR3 contains 13 residues. The V gene's germline CDR1 is ENHRY and CDR2 SYGVKD.

The CDR3 is CASSFRGIGTEAFF. The genes are TRBV27 and TRBJ1-1. CDR3 length equals 14 residues. From germline, CDR1 is MNHEY and CDR2 SMNVEV (reference sequence).

The chain is built from TRBV20-1 and TRBJ2-6; lacking DNA, the TRBD2 call made by TCRdb goes unchecked. The CDR3 is 17 residues long. Germline CDR1 is DFQATT and CDR2 is SNEGSKA (reference sequence). The CDR3 region is CSARVAGASSGANVLTF.

J is TRBJ1-1 and V is TRBV12-3 or TRBV12-4; TCRdb reports TRBD1, a call that lacks DNA to check it against. The CDR3 has 15 amino acids. CDR3 protein: CASSSRTRSITEAFF.

CDR3 sequence: CASSLPAPTYNEQFF. The V and J genes are TRBV5-6 and TRBJ2-1; the D call of TRBD1 rests on TCRdb alone, since no DNA is present to check it. The CDR3 runs to 15 residues. The V gene's germline CDR1 is SGHDT and CDR2 YYEEEE.

This sequence joins TRBV24-1 and TRBJ2-2. The length of the CDR3 is 15 residues. CDR1 is KGHDR, CDR2 SFDVKD, per germline. CDR3 residues: CATSDFEETEGELFF.

The genes are TRBV21-1 and TRBJ2-7; no DNA is available, so the TRBD1 call from TCRdb remains unchecked. TRBV21-1 is a recognized pseudogene. The CDR3 covers 16 residues. The CDR3 protein is CASSKYPTGTTYEQYF.

The chain is built from TRBV29-1 and TRBJ2-3; checking the TCRdb D call of TRBD2 is not possible without DNA. The CDR3 length is 19 residues. Germline assignment: CDR1 SQVTM and CDR2 ANQGSEA. The CDR3 sequence: CSSLADYRGGPSDTDTQYF.

V and J are TRBV4-2 and TRBJ2-1; as DNA is missing, the TRBD1 call by TCRdb cannot be tested. CDR1 is LGHNA, CDR2 YNFKEQ, per germline. The CDR3 loop spans 17 amino acids. CDR3 sequence reads: CASSPIQGDSSYNEQFF.

This chain joins TRBV2 and TRBJ2-7; TCRdb gives TRBD2 as the D gene, but with no DNA this cannot be confirmed. The CDR3 has 15 amino acids. Germline loops: CDR1 SNHLY, CDR2 FYNNEI. The CDR3 reads CASRRGLAGGNEQYF.

V gene TRBV20-1 combines with J gene TRBJ1-1; TCRdb selects TRBD1, and the lack of DNA leaves this call unchecked. CDR3 size: 14 residues. Germline V gene data show CDR1 as DFQATT and CDR2 as SNEGSKA (reference sequence). CDR3 residues: CSATQDRGMSEAFF.

The rearrangement joins TRBV7-2 to TRBJ2-1. The germline V gene encodes CDR1 SGHTA and CDR2 FQGNSA. The CDR3 sequence is 16 residues long. CDR3 amino acids: CASSWNLAIHDNEQFF.

The chain links TRBV29-1 to TRBJ2-3. The CDR3 loop spans 15 amino acids. Germline V gene lookup returns CDR1 SQVTM and CDR2 ANQGSEA. The CDR3 region is CSVVAAAASTDTQYF.

This chain connects TRBV3-1 to TRBJ1-1. In germline, CDR1 is LGHDT, CDR2 YNNKEL (reference sequence). CDR3 length: 14 amino acids. Here the CDR3 reads CASSQYPRNTEAFF.

The chain uses TRBV7-2 and TRBJ2-7; TCRdb's D gene call, TRBD2, goes unchecked for lack of DNA. CDR3 length equals 17 residues. CDR1 is SGHTA, CDR2 FQGNSA, per germline. The CDR3 region is CASSLGVGGNRSYEQYF.

The rearrangement joins TRBV5-1 to TRBJ2-1; TCRdb's D call, TRBD1, is unchecked because there is no DNA. Germline lookup yields CDR1 SGHRS and CDR2 YFSETQ. CDR3 length: 15 residues. The CDR3 region is CASSIQTGWIDEQFF.

V usage is TRBV5-1 and J usage is TRBJ1-1; as DNA is missing, the TRBD1 call by TCRdb cannot be tested. This CDR3 comprises 18 residues. Germline lookup yields CDR1 SGHRS and CDR2 YFSETQ. The CDR3 loop is CASSGTSKDRGLMTEAFF.

The CDR3 is CASNKGGYEQYF. The chain has TRBV9 and TRBJ2-7; TCRdb reports TRBD1, a call that lacks DNA to check it against. The CDR3 loop spans 12 amino acids. CDR1 SGDLS and CDR2 YYNGEE come from the germline V gene.

The CDR3 spells CSALAPWTPSGNNEQFF. The chain has TRBV20-1 and TRBJ2-1; without DNA, the TCRdb call of TRBD2 cannot be checked. This CDR3 spans 17 amino acids. Per the germline V gene, CDR1 is DFQATT and CDR2 is SNEGSKA (reference sequence).

J is TRBJ2-3 and V is TRBV21-1; TCRdb lists TRBD2, though no DNA is available to test this call. TRBV21-1 is annotated as a pseudogene. This CDR3 region has 15 residues. This chain's CDR3 is CASSGPARRGDTQYF.

The chain recombines TRBV4-2 with TRBJ2-1; TCRdb reports TRBD2, a call that lacks DNA to check it against. The CDR3 is made up of 18 amino acids. CDR1 LGHNA and CDR2 YNFKEQ come from the germline V gene. CDR3 amino acids: CASSQDLLASGSKNEQFF.

The rearrangement uses TRBV24-1 and TRBJ2-2; TCRdb calls TRBD2, which cannot be checked without DNA. There are 16 residues in the CDR3. The germline V gene has CDR1 KGHDR and CDR2 SFDVKD. The chain's CDR3 is CATSDPSGRNTGELFF.

The rearrangement links TRBV2 to TRBJ1-5; no DNA is available, so the TRBD1 call from TCRdb remains unchecked. In germline, CDR1 is SNHLY, CDR2 FYNNEI. CDR3 length: 17 amino acids. CDR3: CASRGGQSLYSNQPQHF.